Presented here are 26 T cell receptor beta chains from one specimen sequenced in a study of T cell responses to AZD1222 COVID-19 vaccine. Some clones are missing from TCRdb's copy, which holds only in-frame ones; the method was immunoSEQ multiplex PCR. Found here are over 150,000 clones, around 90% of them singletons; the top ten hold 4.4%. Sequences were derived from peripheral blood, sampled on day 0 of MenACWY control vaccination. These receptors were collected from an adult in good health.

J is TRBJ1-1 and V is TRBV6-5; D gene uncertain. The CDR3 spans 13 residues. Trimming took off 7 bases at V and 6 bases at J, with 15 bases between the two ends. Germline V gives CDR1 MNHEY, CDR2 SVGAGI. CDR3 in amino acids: CASTIGLGAEAFF. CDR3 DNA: TGTGCCAGCACCATCGGCCTCGGGGCTGAAGCTTTCTTT.

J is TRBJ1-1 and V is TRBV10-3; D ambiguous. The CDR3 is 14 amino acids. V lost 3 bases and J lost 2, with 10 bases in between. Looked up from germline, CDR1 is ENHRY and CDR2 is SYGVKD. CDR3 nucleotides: TGTGCCATCAGTGACCCCGGCAGTAACACTGAAGCTTTCTTT. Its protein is CAISDPGSNTEAFF.

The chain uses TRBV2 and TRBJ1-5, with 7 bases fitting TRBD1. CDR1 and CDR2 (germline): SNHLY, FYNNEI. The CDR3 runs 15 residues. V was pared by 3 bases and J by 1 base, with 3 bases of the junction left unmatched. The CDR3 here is CASSEDRQSNQPQHF. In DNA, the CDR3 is TGTGCCAGCAGTGAGGACAGGCAAAGCAATCAGCCCCAGCATTTT.

The CDR3 nucleotides are TGTGCCAGCAGCTCATTTATCCCCTACGAGCAGTACTTC. Translating it yields CASSSFIPYEQYF. The V gene is TRBV7-9, the J gene TRBJ2-7, with D unclear. Between the trimmed V and J ends, which lost 4 bases and 2 bases, there was a span of 9 bases. From germline, CDR1 is SEHNR and CDR2 FQNEAQ (reference sequence). The CDR3 extends over 13 amino acids. Combining the CDR3 with reference TRBV7-9 and TRBJ2-7 gives the whole variable domain DTGVSQNPRHKITKRGQNVTFRCDPISEHNRLYWYRQTLGQGPEFLTYFQNEAQLEKSRLLSDRFSAERPKGSFSTLEIQRTEQGDSAMYLCASSSFIPYEQYFGPGTRLTVT.

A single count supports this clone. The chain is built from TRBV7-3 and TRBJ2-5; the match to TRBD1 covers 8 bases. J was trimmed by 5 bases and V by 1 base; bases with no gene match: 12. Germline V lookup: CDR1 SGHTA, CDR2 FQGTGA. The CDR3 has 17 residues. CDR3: CASSLIGGTGLGETQYF. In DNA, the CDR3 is TGTGCCAGCAGCTTAATTGGCGGGACAGGCCTGGGGGAGACCCAGTACTTC. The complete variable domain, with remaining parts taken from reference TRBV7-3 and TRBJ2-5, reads GAGVSQTPSNKVTEKGKYVELRCDPISGHTALYWYRQSLGQGPEFLIYFQGTGAADDSGLPNDRFFAVRPEGSVSTLKIQRTERGDSAVYLCASSLIGGTGLGETQYFGPGTRLLVL.

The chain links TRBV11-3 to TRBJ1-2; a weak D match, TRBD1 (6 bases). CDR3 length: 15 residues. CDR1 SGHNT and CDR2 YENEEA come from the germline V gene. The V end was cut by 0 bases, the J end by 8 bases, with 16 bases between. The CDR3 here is CASSLDQSRGEGYTF. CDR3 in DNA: TGTGCCAGCAGCTTAGATCAGTCCAGGGGTGAAGGCTACACCTTC. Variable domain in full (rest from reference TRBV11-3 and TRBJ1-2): EAGVVQSPRYKIIEKKQPVAFWCNPISGHNTLYWYLQNLGQGPELLIRYENEEAVDDSQLPKDRFSAERLKGVDSTLKIQPAELGDSAVYLCASSLDQSRGEGYTFGSGTRLTVV.

CDR3 region: CASSRTRGEETQYF. The CDR3 DNA is TGTGCCAGCAGCCGTACAAGGGGGGAAGAGACCCAGTACTTC. The gene calls are TRBV7-3 and TRBJ2-5, with D possibly called TRBD1 or TRBD2 (6 bases each). CDR1 and CDR2 from the germline V gene are SGHTA and FQGTGA. Trimming shortened V by 5 bases and J by 3 bases, and 13 bases separated the two germline ends. The CDR3 length is 14 residues.

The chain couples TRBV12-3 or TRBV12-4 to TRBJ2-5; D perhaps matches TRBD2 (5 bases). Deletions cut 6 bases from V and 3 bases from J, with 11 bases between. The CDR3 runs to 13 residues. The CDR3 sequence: CASRSSVEETQYF. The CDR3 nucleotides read TGTGCCAGCAGGAGTAGCGTGGAAGAGACCCAGTACTTC.

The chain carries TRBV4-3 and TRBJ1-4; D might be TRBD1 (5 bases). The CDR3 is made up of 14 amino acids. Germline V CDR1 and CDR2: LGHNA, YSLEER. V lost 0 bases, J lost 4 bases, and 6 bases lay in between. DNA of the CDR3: TGCGCCAGCAGCCAAGACAGGGTTAATGAAAAACTGTTTTTT. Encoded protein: CASSQDRVNEKLFF.

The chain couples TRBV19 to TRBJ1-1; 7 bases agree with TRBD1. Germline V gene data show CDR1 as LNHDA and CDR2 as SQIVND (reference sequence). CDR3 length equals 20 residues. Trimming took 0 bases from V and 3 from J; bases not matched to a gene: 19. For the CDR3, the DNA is TGTGCCAGTAGTATAGAAGGGGTAGGGGGCGATATAATGGCCCACACTGAAGCTTTCTTT. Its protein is CASSIEGVGGDIMAHTEAFF.

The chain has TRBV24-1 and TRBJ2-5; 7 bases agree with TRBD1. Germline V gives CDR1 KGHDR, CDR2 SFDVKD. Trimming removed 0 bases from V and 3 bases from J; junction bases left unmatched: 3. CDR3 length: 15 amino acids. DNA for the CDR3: TGTGCCACCAGTGATTTGCGGCAGGGGGAAGAGACCCAGTACTTC. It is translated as CATSDLRQGEETQYF.

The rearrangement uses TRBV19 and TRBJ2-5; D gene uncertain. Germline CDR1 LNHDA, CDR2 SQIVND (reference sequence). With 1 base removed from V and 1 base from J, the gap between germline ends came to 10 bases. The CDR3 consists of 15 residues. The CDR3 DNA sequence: TGTGCCAGTAGTATAGTCCCTGGCCTCCAAGAGACCCAGTACTTC. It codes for CASSIVPGLQETQYF.

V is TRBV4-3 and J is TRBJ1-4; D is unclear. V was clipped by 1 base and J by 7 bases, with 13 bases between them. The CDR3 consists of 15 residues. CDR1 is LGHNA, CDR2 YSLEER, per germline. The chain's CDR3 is CASSQVGGGSEKLFF. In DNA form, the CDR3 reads TGCGCCAGCAGCCAAGTAGGTGGAGGGAGTGAAAAACTGTTTTTT.

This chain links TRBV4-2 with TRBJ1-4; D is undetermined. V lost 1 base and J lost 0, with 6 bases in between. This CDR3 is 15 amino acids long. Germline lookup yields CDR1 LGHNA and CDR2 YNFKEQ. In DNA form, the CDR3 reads TGTGCCAGCAGCCAAGGCGCCCCAACTAATGAAAAACTGTTTTTT. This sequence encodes CASSQGAPTNEKLFF.

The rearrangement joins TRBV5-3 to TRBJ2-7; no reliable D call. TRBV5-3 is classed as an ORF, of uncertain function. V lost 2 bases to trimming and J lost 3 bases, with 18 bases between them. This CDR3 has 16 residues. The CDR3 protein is CARSFGQSFRFYEQYF. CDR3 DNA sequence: TGTGCCAGAAGCTTTGGGCAGTCATTCAGATTCTACGAGCAGTACTTC.

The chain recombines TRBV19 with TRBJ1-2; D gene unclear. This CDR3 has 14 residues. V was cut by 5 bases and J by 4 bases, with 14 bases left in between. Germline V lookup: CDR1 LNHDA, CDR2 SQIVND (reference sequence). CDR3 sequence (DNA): TGTGCCAGTAGTTCCGGGCCGTGGACCTATGGCTACACCTTC. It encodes CASSSGPWTYGYTF.

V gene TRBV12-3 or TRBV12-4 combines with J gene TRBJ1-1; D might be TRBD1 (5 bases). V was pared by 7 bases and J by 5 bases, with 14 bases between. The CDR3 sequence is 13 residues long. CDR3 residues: CASTPAGGTEAFF. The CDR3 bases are TGTGCCAGCACCCCGGCGGGGGGGACTGAAGCTTTCTTT.

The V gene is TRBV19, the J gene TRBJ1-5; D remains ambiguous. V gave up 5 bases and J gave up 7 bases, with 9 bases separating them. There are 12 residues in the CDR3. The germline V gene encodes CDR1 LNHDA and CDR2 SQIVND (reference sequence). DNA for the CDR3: TGTGCCAGTAGTCCTTCTAAACAGCCCCAGCATTTT. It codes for CASSPSKQPQHF.

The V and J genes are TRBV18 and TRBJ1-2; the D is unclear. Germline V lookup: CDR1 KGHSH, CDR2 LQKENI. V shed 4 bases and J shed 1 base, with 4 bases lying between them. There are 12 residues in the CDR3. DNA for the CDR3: TGTGCCAGCTCACTAGATAACTATGGCTACACCTTC. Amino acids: CASSLDNYGYTF.

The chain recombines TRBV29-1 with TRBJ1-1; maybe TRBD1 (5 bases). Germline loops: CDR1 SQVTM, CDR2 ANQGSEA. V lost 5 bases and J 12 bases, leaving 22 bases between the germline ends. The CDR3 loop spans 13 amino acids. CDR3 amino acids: CSVLQGENTGSFF. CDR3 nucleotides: TGCAGCGTTCTTCAGGGAGAGAACACTGGTTCTTTCTTT.

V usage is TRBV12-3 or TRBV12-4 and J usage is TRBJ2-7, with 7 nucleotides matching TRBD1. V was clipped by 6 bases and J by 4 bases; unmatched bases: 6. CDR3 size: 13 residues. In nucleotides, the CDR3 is TGTGCCAGCAGGAAGGGGACAGTGTACGAGCAGTACTTC. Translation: CASRKGTVYEQYF.

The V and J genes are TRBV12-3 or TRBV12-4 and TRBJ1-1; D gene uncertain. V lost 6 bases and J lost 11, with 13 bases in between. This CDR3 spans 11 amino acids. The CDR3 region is CASRAGQGAFF. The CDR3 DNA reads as TGTGCCAGCAGGGCCGGGCAAGGGGCTTTCTTT.

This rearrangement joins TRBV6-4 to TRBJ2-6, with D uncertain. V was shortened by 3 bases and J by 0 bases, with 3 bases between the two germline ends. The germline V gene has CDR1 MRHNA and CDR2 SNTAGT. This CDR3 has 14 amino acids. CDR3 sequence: CASSESSGANVLTF. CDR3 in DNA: TGTGCCAGCAGTGAGTCCTCTGGGGCCAACGTCCTGACTTTC.

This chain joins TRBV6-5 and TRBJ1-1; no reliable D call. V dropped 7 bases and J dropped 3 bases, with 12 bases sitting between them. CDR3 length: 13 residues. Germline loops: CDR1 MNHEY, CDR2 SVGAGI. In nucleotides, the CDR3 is TGTGCCAGCATCGGGATATGGGACACTGAAGCTTTCTTT. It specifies CASIGIWDTEAFF.

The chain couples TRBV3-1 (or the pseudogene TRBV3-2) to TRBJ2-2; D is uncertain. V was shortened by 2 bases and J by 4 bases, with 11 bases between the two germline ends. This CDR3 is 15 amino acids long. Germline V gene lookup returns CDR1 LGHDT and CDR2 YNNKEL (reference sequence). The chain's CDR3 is CASSQRVGGTGELFF. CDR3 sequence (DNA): TGTGCCAGCAGCCAAAGGGTCGGCGGCACCGGGGAGCTGTTTTTT.

CDR3 amino acids: CASSLPTSGRPHEQFF. DNA for the CDR3: TGCGCCAGCAGCCTACCGACTAGCGGGAGACCCCATGAGCAGTTCTTC. This rearrangement joins TRBV5-1 to TRBJ2-1; 12 bases align to TRBD2. Germline values: CDR1 SGHRS, CDR2 YFSETQ. V dropped 4 bases and J dropped 8; count of bases not matched to a gene: 10. The CDR3 extends over 16 amino acids.